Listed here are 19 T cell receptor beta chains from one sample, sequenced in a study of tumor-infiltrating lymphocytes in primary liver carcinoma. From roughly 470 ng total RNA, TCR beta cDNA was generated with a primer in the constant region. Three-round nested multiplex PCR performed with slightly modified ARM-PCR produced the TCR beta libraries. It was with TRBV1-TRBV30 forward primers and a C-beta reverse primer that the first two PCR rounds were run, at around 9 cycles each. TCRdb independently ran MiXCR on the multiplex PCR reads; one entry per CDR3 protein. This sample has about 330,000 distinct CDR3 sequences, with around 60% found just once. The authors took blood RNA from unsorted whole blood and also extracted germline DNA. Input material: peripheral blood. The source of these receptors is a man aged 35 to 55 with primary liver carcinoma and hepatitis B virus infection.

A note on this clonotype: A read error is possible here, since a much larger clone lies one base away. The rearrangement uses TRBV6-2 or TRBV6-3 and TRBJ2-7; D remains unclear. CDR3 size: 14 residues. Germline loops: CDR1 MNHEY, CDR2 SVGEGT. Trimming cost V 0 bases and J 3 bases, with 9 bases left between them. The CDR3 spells CASSYSGSYYEQYF. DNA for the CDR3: TGTGCCAGCAGTTACTCTGGCAGCTACTACGAGCAGTACTTC.

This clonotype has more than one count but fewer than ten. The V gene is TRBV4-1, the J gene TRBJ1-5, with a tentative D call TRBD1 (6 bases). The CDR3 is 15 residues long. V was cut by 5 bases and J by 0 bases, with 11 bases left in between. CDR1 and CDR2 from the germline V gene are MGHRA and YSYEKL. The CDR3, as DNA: TGCGCCAGCAGCTCTCGGACAGATAGCAATCAGCCCCAGCATTTT. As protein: CASSSRTDSNQPQHF.

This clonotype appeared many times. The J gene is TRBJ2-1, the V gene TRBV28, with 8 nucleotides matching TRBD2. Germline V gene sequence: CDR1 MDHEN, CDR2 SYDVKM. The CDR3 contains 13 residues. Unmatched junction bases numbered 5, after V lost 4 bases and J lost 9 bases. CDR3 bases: TGTGCCAGCAGTTGGGGCACTAGCGGTGAGCAGTTCTTC. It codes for CASSWGTSGEQFF.

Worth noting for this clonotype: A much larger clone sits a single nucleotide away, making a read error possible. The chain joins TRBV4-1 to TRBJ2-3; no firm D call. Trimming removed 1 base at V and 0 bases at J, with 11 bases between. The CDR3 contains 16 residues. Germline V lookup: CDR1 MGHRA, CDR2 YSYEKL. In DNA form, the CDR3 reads TGCGCCAGCAGCCAAGGCAGGTTACGAAGCACAGATACGCAGTATTTT. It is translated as CASSQGRLRSTDTQYF.

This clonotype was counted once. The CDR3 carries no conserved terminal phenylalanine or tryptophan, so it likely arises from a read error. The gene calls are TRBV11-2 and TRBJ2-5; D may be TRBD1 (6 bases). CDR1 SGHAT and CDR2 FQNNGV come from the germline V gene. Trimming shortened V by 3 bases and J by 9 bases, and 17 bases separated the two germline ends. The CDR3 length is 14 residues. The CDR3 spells CASSFTTGVEAQYL. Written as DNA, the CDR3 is TGTGCCAGCAGCTTTACGACAGGCGTTGAGGCCCAGTACTTG.

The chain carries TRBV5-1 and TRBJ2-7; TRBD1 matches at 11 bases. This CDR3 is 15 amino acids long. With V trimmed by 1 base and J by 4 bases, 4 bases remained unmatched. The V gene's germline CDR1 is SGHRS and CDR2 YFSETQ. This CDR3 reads CASSLQGQGAYEQYF. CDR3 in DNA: TGCGCCAGCAGCTTGCAAGGACAGGGGGCTTACGAGCAGTACTTC.

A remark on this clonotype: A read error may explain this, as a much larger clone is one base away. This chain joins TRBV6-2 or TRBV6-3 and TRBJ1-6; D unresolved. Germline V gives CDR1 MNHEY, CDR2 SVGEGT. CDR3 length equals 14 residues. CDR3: CASSRLGPNSPLLF. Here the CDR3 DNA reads TGTGCCAGCAGTCGTCTAGGACCCAATTCACCCCTCCTCTTT.

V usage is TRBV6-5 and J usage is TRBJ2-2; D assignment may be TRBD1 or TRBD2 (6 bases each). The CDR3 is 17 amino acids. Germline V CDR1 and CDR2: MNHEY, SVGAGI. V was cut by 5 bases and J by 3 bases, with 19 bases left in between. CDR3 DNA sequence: TGTGCCAGCAGTGAAGGGAGGACAGCAGCTCACACCGGGGAGCTGTTTTTT. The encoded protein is CASSEGRTAAHTGELFF.

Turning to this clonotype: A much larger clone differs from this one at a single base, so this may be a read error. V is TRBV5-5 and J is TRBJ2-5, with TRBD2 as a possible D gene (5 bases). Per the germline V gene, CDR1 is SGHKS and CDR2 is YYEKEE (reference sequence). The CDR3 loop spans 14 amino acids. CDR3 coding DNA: TGTGCCAGCAGCTTGGATAGTAGCGAGAGGGCCCCGTCCTTC. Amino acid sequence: CASSLDSSERAPSF.

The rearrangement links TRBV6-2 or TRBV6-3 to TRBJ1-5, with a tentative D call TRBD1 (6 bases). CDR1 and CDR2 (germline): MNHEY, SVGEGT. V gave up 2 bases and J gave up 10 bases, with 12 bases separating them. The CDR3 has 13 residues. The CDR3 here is CASSYTGPQPQHF. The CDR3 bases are TGTGCCAGCAGTTACACAGGGCCTCAACCCCAGCATTTT.

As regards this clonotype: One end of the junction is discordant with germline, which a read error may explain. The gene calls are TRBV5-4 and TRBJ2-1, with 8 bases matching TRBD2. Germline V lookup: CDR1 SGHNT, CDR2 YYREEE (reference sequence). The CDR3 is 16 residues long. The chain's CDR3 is CASSPSGTSRYNGQFF. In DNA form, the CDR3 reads TGTGCCAGCAGCCCATCCGGGACTAGTCGGTACAATGGGCAGTTCTTC. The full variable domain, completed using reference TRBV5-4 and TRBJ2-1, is ETGVTQSPTHLIKTRGQQVTLRCSSQSGHNTVSWYQQALGQGPQFIFQYYREEENGRGNFPPRFSGLQFPNYSSELNVNALELDDSALYLCASSPSGTSRYNGQFFGPGTRLTVL.

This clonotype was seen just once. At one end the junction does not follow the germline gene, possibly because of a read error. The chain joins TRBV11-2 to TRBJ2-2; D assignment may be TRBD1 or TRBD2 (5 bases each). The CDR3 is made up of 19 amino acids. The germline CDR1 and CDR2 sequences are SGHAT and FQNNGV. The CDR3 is CASSPGWVAHRMNTGELLF. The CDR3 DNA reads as TGTGCCAGCAGCCCAGGGTGGGTCGCGCACAGAATGAACACCGGGGAGCTGCTTTTT.

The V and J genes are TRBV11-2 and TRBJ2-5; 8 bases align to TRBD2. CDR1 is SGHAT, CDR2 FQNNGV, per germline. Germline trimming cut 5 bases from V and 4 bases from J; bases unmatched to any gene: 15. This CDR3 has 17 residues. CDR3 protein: CASSGSRVGRAGETQYF. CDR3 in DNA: TGTGCCAGCAGCGGAAGTCGCGTCGGGAGGGCCGGAGAGACCCAGTACTTC. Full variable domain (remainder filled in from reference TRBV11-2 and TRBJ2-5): EAGVAQSPRYKIIEKRQSVAFWCNPISGHATLYWYQQILGQGPKLLIQFQNNGVVDDSQLPKDRFSAERLKGVDSTLKIQPAKLEDSAVYLCASSGSRVGRAGETQYFGPGTRLLVL.

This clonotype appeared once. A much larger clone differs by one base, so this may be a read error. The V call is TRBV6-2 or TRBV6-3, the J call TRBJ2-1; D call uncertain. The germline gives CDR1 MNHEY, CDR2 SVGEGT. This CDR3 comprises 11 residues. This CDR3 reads CASRKGGEQLF. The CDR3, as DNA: TGTGCCAGCAGAAAGGGTGGTGAGCAGCTCTTC.

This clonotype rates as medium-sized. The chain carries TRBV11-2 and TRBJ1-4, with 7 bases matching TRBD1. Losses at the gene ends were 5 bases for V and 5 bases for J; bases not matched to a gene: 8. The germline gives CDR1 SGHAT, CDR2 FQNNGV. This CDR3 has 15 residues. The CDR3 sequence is CASSRGQNYNEKLFF. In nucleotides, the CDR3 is TGTGCCAGCAGCCGGGGACAGAACTACAATGAAAAACTGTTTTTT.

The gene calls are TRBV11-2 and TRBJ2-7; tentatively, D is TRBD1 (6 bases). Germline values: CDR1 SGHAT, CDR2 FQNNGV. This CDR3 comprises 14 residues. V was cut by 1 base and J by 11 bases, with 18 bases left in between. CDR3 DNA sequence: TGTGCCAGCAGCTTAGGGCCACAGTCCTACAGGGAGTACTTC. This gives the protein CASSLGPQSYREYF.

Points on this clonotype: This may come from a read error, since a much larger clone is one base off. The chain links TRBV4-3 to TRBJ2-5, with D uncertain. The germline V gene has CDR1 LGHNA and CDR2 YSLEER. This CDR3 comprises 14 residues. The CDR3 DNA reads TGCGCCTGCAGCCGTACCGGGCCCAGGGAGACCCAGTACTTC. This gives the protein CACSRTGPRETQYF.

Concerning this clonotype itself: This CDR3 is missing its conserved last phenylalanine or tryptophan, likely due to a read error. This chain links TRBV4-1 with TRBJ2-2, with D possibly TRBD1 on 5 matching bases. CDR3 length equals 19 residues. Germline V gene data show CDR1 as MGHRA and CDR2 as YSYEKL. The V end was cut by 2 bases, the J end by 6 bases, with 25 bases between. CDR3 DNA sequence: TGCGCCAGCAGCCAACCCCCCCTGCGGTTCAGGGATTCGGCCGGGGAGCTGTTTTTG. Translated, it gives CASSQPPLRFRDSAGELFL.

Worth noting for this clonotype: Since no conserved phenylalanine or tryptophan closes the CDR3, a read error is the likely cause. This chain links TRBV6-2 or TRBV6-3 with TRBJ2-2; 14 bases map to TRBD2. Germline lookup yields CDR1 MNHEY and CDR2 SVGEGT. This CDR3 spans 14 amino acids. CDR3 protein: CTSRLAGGPRELFS. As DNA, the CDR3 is TGTACCAGCAGACTAGCGGGAGGGCCGAGGGAGCTGTTTTCT.